This paragraph reports one T cell receptor (beta chain). What it binds is not known. V shed 0 bases, J shed 10 bases, and the junction held 4 bases outside the gene matches. Germline V gives CDR1 SGHKS, CDR2 YYEKEE (reference sequence). The CDR3 runs to 14 residues. Out of unsorted whole blood came the blood RNA, and germline DNA was extracted as well. This sample was included in a study of tumor-infiltrating lymphocytes in primary liver carcinoma. Study context: Primary liver carcinomas in the patients were surgically resected.

Study-wide points: Bulk, unsorted sampling meant CD4+ and CD8+ repertoires went uncompared.

TCR beta cDNA came from about 500 ng total RNA, primed with a constant-region primer. TCR beta libraries came from three nested multiplex PCR rounds using slightly modified ARM-PCR. Researchers ran the first two PCR rounds for roughly 10 cycles each with TRBV1-TRBV30 forward primers and a C-beta reverse primer. TCRdb ran MiXCR on the multiplex PCR reads and lists one entry per CDR3 protein. This table holds approximately 300,000 distinct CDR3 sequences, approximately 60% found once. Sequencing was performed on peripheral blood. This clonotype originated in a man in his forties with primary liver carcinoma and hepatitis B virus infection. The V gene is TRBV5-5, the J gene TRBJ2-1; 10 bases map to TRBD2. CDR3 coding DNA: TGTGCCAGCAGCTTGGAGCTAGCGGGAGACGAGCAGTTCTTC. It specifies CASSLELAGDEQFF.